The 32 T cell receptor beta chains below were found in one sample sequenced in a study of T cell repertoires in cytomegalovirus infection. TCRdb used MiXCR to reprocess the reads, holding one entry per CDR3 protein. The sample lists about 490,000 distinct CDR3 sequences, approximately 11% occurring once. The sequenced material came from PBMCs. Source of these receptors: a human donor in good health (CMV status not recorded). Some clones in this sample may be carry-over from other donors' samples.

This clonotype was seen at least ten times. The V gene is TRBV7-2, the J gene TRBJ2-7; 8 bases are shared with TRBD2. Germline lookup yields CDR1 SGHTA and CDR2 FQGNSA. The length of the CDR3 is 16 residues. V dropped 1 base and J dropped 3; count of bases not matched to a gene: 8. The CDR3 nucleotides read TGTGCCAGCAGCTTAGGGCAGCCGGGAGGGGGCTACGAGCAGTACTTC. The encoded protein is CASSLGQPGGGYEQYF.

The V call is TRBV20-1, the J call TRBJ2-3; 7 positions match TRBD2. Germline V CDR1 and CDR2: DFQATT, SNEGSKA (reference sequence). This CDR3 has 14 residues. V dropped 6 bases and J dropped 2; count of bases not matched to a gene: 8. The CDR3 bases are TGCAGTGCGACATCCCGGGACTACACAGATACGCAGTATTTT. Its translation is CSATSRDYTDTQYF.

Many counts were recorded for this clonotype. The chain has TRBV20-1 and TRBJ1-6; TRBD1 agrees at 9 bases. J was trimmed by 3 bases and V by 5 bases; bases with no gene match: 5. The CDR3 is made up of 15 amino acids. CDR1 is DFQATT and CDR2 is SNEGSKA in the germline V gene (reference sequence). CDR3 sequence reads: CSAHRDRDYNSPLHF. CDR3 nucleotides: TGCAGTGCTCACCGGGACAGGGACTATAATTCACCCCTCCACTTT.

This clonotype was detected ten times or more. The chain links TRBV4-1 to TRBJ2-7, with D possibly being TRBD1 or TRBD2 (5 bases each). The CDR3 totals 14 residues. Germline assignment: CDR1 MGHRA and CDR2 YSYEKL. The V end was cut by 0 bases, the J end by 6 bases, with 12 bases between. CDR3 residues: CASSQDSGQSEQYF. CDR3 in DNA: TGCGCCAGCAGCCAAGATTCGGGGCAGTCCGAGCAGTACTTC.

Only a few counts were recorded for this clonotype. The CDR3 protein is CAIRALEGAGVGDTQYF. The CDR3 bases are TGTGCCATCAGGGCTCTGGAAGGAGCGGGAGTAGGGGATACGCAGTATTTT. J is TRBJ2-3 and V is TRBV10-3; 8 nucleotides align to TRBD2. Germline CDR1 and CDR2: ENHRY and SYGVKD. This CDR3 is 17 amino acids long. The junction had 17 bases not matched to a gene; V was cut back by 6 bases and J by 6 bases.

This clonotype was counted ten times or more. V usage is TRBV6-2 or TRBV6-3 and J usage is TRBJ2-6; D may be TRBD2 (6 bases). The CDR3 spans 21 residues. V was clipped by 4 bases and J by 4 bases, with 29 bases between them. Germline V lookup: CDR1 MNHEY, CDR2 SVGEGT. The DNA for the CDR3 is TGTGCCAGCAGTTTCCATACCCGCGGGGACGGTCAAGGTGGGGGGGCCAACGTCCTGACTTTC. It translates to CASSFHTRGDGQGGGANVLTF.

This clonotype was observed at least ten times. The CDR3 DNA follows: TGTGCCAGCAGCGACCGGGGGGAAGGTGAAGCTTTCTTT. Protein sequence: CASSDRGEGEAFF. The chain couples TRBV6-1 to TRBJ1-1, with a tentative D call TRBD1 (5 bases). This CDR3 spans 13 amino acids. Deletions cut 6 bases from V and 7 bases from J, with 15 bases between. CDR1 is MNHNS, CDR2 SASEGT, per germline.

About this clonotype itself: An end of the junction does not agree with germline; a read error may underlie this. This rearrangement joins TRBV7-8 to TRBJ1-1; 9 bases are a match to TRBD1. The length of the CDR3 is 18 residues. From germline, CDR1 is SGHVS and CDR2 FQNEAQ. The CDR3 sequence: CASGGDREGSRRGSEDFF. The CDR3 bases are TGTGCCAGCGGTGGGGACAGGGAGGGTTCCAGGAGGGGCTCTGAAGATTTCTTT.

This clonotype was seen at least ten times. The V call is TRBV12-3 or TRBV12-4, the J call TRBJ2-3; D gene ambiguous. The CDR3 totals 14 residues. V shed 5 bases and J shed 5 bases, with 14 bases lying between them. The chain's CDR3 is CASSLRPLRDTQYF. CDR3 in DNA: TGTGCCAGCAGTCTCCGGCCCCTGAGAGATACGCAGTATTTT.

This clonotype occurred many times. V is TRBV7-8 and J is TRBJ2-3, with a possible D match to TRBD1 (5 bases). From germline, CDR1 is SGHVS and CDR2 FQNEAQ. V was pared by 1 base and J by 1 base, with 9 bases between. CDR3 length equals 15 residues. For the CDR3, the DNA is TGTGCCAGCAGCTTAGAGGGGTCGGGCACAGATACGCAGTATTTT. It is translated as CASSLEGSGTDTQYF.

This clonotype was detected a few times. This chain uses TRBV6-4 with TRBJ1-2; 8 positions match TRBD1. The CDR3 totals 17 residues. Germline V gene data show CDR1 as MRHNA and CDR2 as SNTAGT. The V segment lost 4 bases and the J segment 0 bases; nucleotides outside the gene matches: 10. The CDR3 nucleotides are TGTGCCAGCAGTGGCAGGGGGCACGATTTTACTAACTATGGCTACACCTTC. Translation: CASSGRGHDFTNYGYTF.

This clonotype was counted many times. The chain carries TRBV19 and TRBJ2-5, with a tentative D call TRBD1 (6 bases). Germline lookup yields CDR1 LNHDA and CDR2 SQIVND (reference sequence). This CDR3 region has 16 residues. V shed 5 bases and J shed 0 bases, with 16 bases lying between them. CDR3 nucleotides: TGTGCCAGTAGTGGGACACAGGCATGGTACCAAGAGACCCAGTACTTC. Protein: CASSGTQAWYQETQYF.

This chain links TRBV5-1 with TRBJ2-1; the match to TRBD1 covers 7 bases. J lost 4 bases, V lost 0 bases, and 7 bases had no gene match. The CDR3 is made up of 16 amino acids. The V gene's germline CDR1 is SGHRS and CDR2 YFSETQ. The CDR3 region is CASSLATGLGYNEQFF. CDR3 nucleotide sequence: TGCGCCAGCAGCTTGGCGACAGGGTTGGGATACAATGAGCAGTTCTTC.

This clonotype came up many times. The chain has TRBV7-9 and TRBJ1-1; no definite D call. The CDR3 is 11 amino acids. Germline V CDR1 and CDR2: SEHNR, FQNEAQ (reference sequence). The germline V and J ends were trimmed by 5 bases and 3 bases, with 4 bases remaining between them. CDR3 in DNA: TGTGCCAGCAGCCCGGACACTGAAGCTTTCTTT. Amino acids: CASSPDTEAFF. The variable domain in full, with the rest retrieved from reference TRBV7-9 and TRBJ1-1, is DTGVSQNPRHKITKRGQNVTFRCDPISEHNRLYWYRQTLGQGPEFLTYFQNEAQLEKSRLLSDRFSAERPKGSFSTLEIQRTEQGDSAMYLCASSPDTEAFFGQGTRLTVV.

This clonotype was counted ten times or more. The rearrangement uses TRBV28 and TRBJ2-2; 7 bases fit TRBD1. The CDR3 sequence is 17 residues long. Germline V CDR1 and CDR2: MDHEN, SYDVKM. The junction had 10 bases not matched to a gene; V was cut back by 6 bases and J by 0 bases. CDR3: CASSLKTGQANTGELFF. In DNA, the CDR3 is TGTGCCAGCAGCTTGAAGACAGGGCAAGCGAACACCGGGGAGCTGTTTTTT.

This clonotype has ten or more counts. The rearrangement uses TRBV11-2 and TRBJ1-1; D might be TRBD1 (5 bases). Germline assignment: CDR1 SGHAT and CDR2 FQNNGV. V was pared by 1 base and J by 1 base, with 10 bases between. The CDR3 contains 15 residues. CDR3 loop: CASSLAGGRNTEAFF. The CDR3 coding sequence is TGTGCCAGCAGCTTAGCGGGGGGTAGGAACACTGAAGCTTTCTTT. Variable domain in full (rest from reference TRBV11-2 and TRBJ1-1): EAGVAQSPRYKIIEKRQSVAFWCNPISGHATLYWYQQILGQGPKLLIQFQNNGVVDDSQLPKDRFSAERLKGVDSTLKIQPAKLEDSAVYLCASSLAGGRNTEAFFGQGTRLTVV.

This clonotype was seen at least ten times. J is TRBJ2-7 and V is TRBV7-8; TRBD1 aligns across 10 bases. The CDR3 length is 12 residues. The germline V gene encodes CDR1 SGHVS and CDR2 FQNEAQ. V was clipped by 10 bases and J by 5 bases; unmatched bases: 5. The CDR3 bases are TGTGCCATCTGGGACAGGGGTGACGAGCAGTACTTC. The encoded protein is CAIWDRGDEQYF.

The chain joins TRBV12-3 or TRBV12-4 to TRBJ1-1, with a weak D call TRBD1 (6 bases). V gave up 6 bases and J gave up 2 bases, with 10 bases separating them. The CDR3 runs to 13 residues. CDR3 DNA sequence: TGTGCCAGCAGGGGCAGGGGAAACACTGAAGCTTTCTTT. Its protein is CASRGRGNTEAFF.

Only a few counts were recorded for this clonotype. The chain employs TRBV7-9 and TRBJ1-1; no firm D call. The CDR3 consists of 13 residues. V was cut by 5 bases and J by 1 base, with 8 bases left in between. In germline, CDR1 is SEHNR, CDR2 FQNEAQ (reference sequence). The chain's CDR3 is CASSVRANTEAFF. CDR3 in DNA: TGTGCCAGCAGCGTCCGGGCGAACACTGAAGCTTTCTTT.

This chain connects TRBV5-6 to TRBJ1-5, with D uncertain. The germline V gene has CDR1 SGHDT and CDR2 YYEEEE. With 2 bases removed from V and 1 base from J, the gap between germline ends came to 19 bases. The CDR3 is 18 amino acids. The CDR3 spells CASSFPRRHPSSNQPQHF. DNA of the CDR3: TGTGCCAGCAGCTTCCCACGGAGGCACCCCTCAAGCAATCAGCCCCAGCATTTT. The entire variable domain, with the rest obtained from reference TRBV5-6 and TRBJ1-5, is as follows: DAGVTQSPTHLIKTRGQQVTLRCSPKSGHDTVSWYQQALGQGPQFIFQYYEEEERQRGNFPDRFSGHQFPNYSSELNVNALLLGDSALYLCASSFPRRHPSSNQPQHFGDGTRLSIL.

The V and J genes are TRBV20-1 and TRBJ1-3; weak D call: TRBD1 (5 bases). The V end was cut by 3 bases, the J end by 9 bases, with 18 bases between. Per the germline V gene, CDR1 is DFQATT and CDR2 is SNEGSKA (reference sequence). The CDR3 loop spans 14 amino acids. The CDR3 nucleotides are TGCAGTGCTAGGGCCGTTGGGGGGAGCAGCACCATATATTTT. It yields the protein CSARAVGGSSTIYF.

In this sample, this clonotype turned up many times. The V and J genes are TRBV2 and TRBJ2-4, with a weak D call TRBD2 (5 bases). There are 12 residues in the CDR3. Trimming shortened V by 0 bases and J by 14 bases, and 11 bases separated the two germline ends. Germline assignment: CDR1 SNHLY and CDR2 FYNNEI. The CDR3 protein is CASSEAWGEEYF. CDR3 DNA: TGTGCCAGCAGTGAAGCATGGGGAGAAGAGTACTTC.

This clonotype was observed a few times. V and J are TRBV6-6 and TRBJ2-1; D not certain. The germline gives CDR1 MNHNY, CDR2 SVGAGI (reference sequence). The CDR3 loop spans 15 amino acids. V gave up 3 bases and J gave up 8 bases, with 17 bases separating them. For the CDR3, the DNA is TGTGCCAGCAGTTATCCCAGGTACCGAAGCGATGAGCAGTTCTTC. It yields the protein CASSYPRYRSDEQFF.

This clonotype was picked up many times. V and J are TRBV7-3 and TRBJ2-2, with D perhaps given as TRBD1 or TRBD2 (7 bases each). V shed 3 bases and J shed 5 bases, with 13 bases lying between them. Germline V gives CDR1 SGHTA, CDR2 FQGTGA. This CDR3 region has 15 residues. The CDR3 coding sequence is TGTGCCAGCAGCTTCAATCAGGGGGGGACCGGGGAGCTGTTTTTT. Amino acids: CASSFNQGGTGELFF.

This clonotype was seen many times. The CDR3 DNA reads TGTGCCAGCAGGTTACGGTTAGACACTGAAGCTTTCTTT. Translation: CASRLRLDTEAFF. V and J are TRBV7-9 and TRBJ1-1, with D unresolved. The CDR3 sequence is 13 residues long. Trimming removed 6 bases from V and 3 bases from J, with 11 bases in between. The germline gives CDR1 SEHNR, CDR2 FQNEAQ (reference sequence).

CDR3 residues: CASSNDRAHEQYF. The CDR3 DNA is TGTGCCAGCAGCAACGACAGGGCCCACGAGCAGTACTTC. The chain carries TRBV14 and TRBJ2-7, with 7 bases lining up with TRBD1. This CDR3 spans 13 amino acids. The V gene end was trimmed by 5 bases and the J gene end by 5 bases; junction bases not matched to a gene: 6. Per germline, CDR1 SGHDN and CDR2 FVKESK.

This clonotype was seen a handful of times. This rearrangement joins TRBV20-1 to TRBJ2-7; D could derive from TRBD1 or TRBD2 (6 bases each). The CDR3 has 14 amino acids. Germline CDR1 is DFQATT and CDR2 is SNEGSKA (reference sequence). Trimming removed 6 bases at V and 6 bases at J, with 21 bases between. The CDR3, as DNA: TGCAGTGCCGAGGTTGGGGGGCGTTCGTCCGAGCAGTACTTC. Its translation: CSAEVGGRSSEQYF.

Only a few counts were recorded for this clonotype. The V call is TRBV20-1, the J call TRBJ2-7; D unresolved. V was clipped by 3 bases and J by 6 bases, with 15 bases between them. CDR3 length: 13 residues. CDR1 is DFQATT and CDR2 is SNEGSKA in the germline V gene (reference sequence). The CDR3 DNA sequence: TGCAGTGCTAGGGCCCAGATGGTTCGCGAGCAGTACTTC. It is translated as CSARAQMVREQYF.

This clonotype has ten or more counts. V is TRBV10-3 and J is TRBJ1-1; possibly TRBD1 for D (5 bases). CDR1 and CDR2 from the germline V gene are ENHRY and SYGVKD. Trimming pared 11 bases from V and 5 bases from J, leaving 21 bases between. The CDR3 covers 14 residues. CDR3 in DNA: TGTGCCGTCTCAACGGGGGAGAAGGTAACTGAAGCTTTCTTT. Amino acid sequence: CAVSTGEKVTEAFF.

The CDR3 spells CASSPEPGQGNGYTF. CDR3 DNA sequence: TGTGCCAGCAGTCCGGAACCGGGACAGGGAAATGGCTACACCTTC. The V gene is TRBV5-4, the J gene TRBJ1-2, with TRBD1 matching over 9 bases. Germline CDR1 SGHNT, CDR2 YYREEE (reference sequence). The J segment lost 6 bases and the V segment lost 5 bases, leaving 11 bases of the junction unmatched. This CDR3 has 15 amino acids.

The rearrangement links TRBV20-1 to TRBJ1-5, with D possibly TRBD1 on 6 matching bases. Germline-derived CDR1 and CDR2 are DFQATT and SNEGSKA (reference sequence). Trimming removed 6 bases at V and 0 bases at J, with 12 bases between. This CDR3 is 14 amino acids long. CDR3 sequence reads: CSAAQGYSNQPQHF. The CDR3 DNA reads as TGCAGTGCGGCCCAGGGGTATAGCAATCAGCCCCAGCATTTT.

This clonotype was picked up many times. This chain links TRBV6-1 with TRBJ2-3; D is unclear. This CDR3 contains 15 residues. The V end was cut by 6 bases, the J end by 2 bases, with 15 bases between. The germline V gene encodes CDR1 MNHNS and CDR2 SASEGT. In DNA, the CDR3 is TGTGCCAGCAGGACAAGACGAAATCCCACAGATACGCAGTATTTT. It specifies CASRTRRNPTDTQYF.